The 9 T cell receptor beta chains in this list originate from one sample, sequenced in a study of long-term antiretroviral therapy in people with HIV. Survey-level immunoSEQ v3.0 assays were run. The data were produced by immunoSEQ multiplex PCR, yet TCRdb's version contains in-frame clones alone and is incomplete. This repertoire shows 30,000 to 45,000 clones, around three quarters found once; its top ten account for roughly 6%. Sequences were derived from unsorted PBMCs, sampled 3.4 years after starting antiretroviral therapy. The receptors here all came from a young man with HIV.

In DNA form, the CDR3 reads TGTGCCAGCAGCCCGGGTGGGGGGGGGTTCTCCTACGAGCAGTACTTC. Its translation: CASSPGGGGFSYEQYF. V and J are TRBV9 and TRBJ2-7; 7 positions agree with TRBD2. The V and J ends lost 4 bases and 0 bases, in that order; junction bases with no gene match: 10. Germline V CDR1 and CDR2: SGDLS, YYNGEE. CDR3 length equals 16 residues.

V and J are TRBV9 and TRBJ1-3, with D hard to call. The CDR3 is 16 residues long. Trimming stripped 3 bases from V and 0 bases from J, with 13 bases between. Germline-derived CDR1 and CDR2 are SGDLS and YYNGEE. The CDR3 nucleotides are TGTGCCAGCAGCGCCCAGCTGGGGTACTCTGGAAACACCATATATTTT. It yields the protein CASSAQLGYSGNTIYF.

The chain joins TRBV5-5 to TRBJ1-1; D remains ambiguous. The V gene lost 2 bases and the J gene lost 1 base, with 12 bases spanning the gap. The CDR3 totals 15 residues. The germline V gene encodes CDR1 SGHKS and CDR2 YYEKEE (reference sequence). CDR3 protein: CASSLFGLPNTEAFF. CDR3 sequence (DNA): TGTGCCAGCAGCTTATTTGGTTTACCGAACACTGAAGCTTTCTTT. Full variable domain (rest looked up from reference TRBV5-5 and TRBJ1-1): DAGVTQSPTHLIKTRGQQVTLRCSPISGHKSVSWYQQVLGQGPQFIFQYYEKEERGRGNFPDRFSARQFPNYSSELNVNALLLGDSALYLCASSLFGLPNTEAFFGQGTRLTVV.

The chain is built from TRBV5-1 and TRBJ2-3; TRBD2 agrees at 13 bases. CDR3 length: 15 residues. V dropped 4 bases and J dropped 4; count of bases not matched to a gene: 3. Germline CDR1 SGHRS, CDR2 YFSETQ. The CDR3 loop reads CASSVLAGGADTQYF. DNA of the CDR3: TGCGCCAGCAGCGTACTAGCGGGAGGGGCAGATACGCAGTATTTT. Filled out from reference TRBV5-1 and TRBJ2-3, the complete variable domain reads KAGVTQTPRYLIKTRGQQVTLSCSPISGHRSVSWYQQTPGQGLQFLFEYFSETQRNKGNFPGRFSGRQFSNSRSEMNVSTLELGDSALYLCASSVLAGGADTQYFGPGTRLTVL.

The rearrangement joins TRBV7-9 to TRBJ2-1, with D unclear. The germline CDR1 and CDR2 sequences are SEHNR and FQNEAQ (reference sequence). The CDR3 spans 13 residues. The germline V and J ends were trimmed by 5 bases and 7 bases, with 12 bases remaining between them. The CDR3 nucleotides read TGTGCCAGCAGCCCCTCCCTAACGAATGAGCAGTTCTTC. Translation gives CASSPSLTNEQFF.

This clone was counted between two and nine times. The V and J genes are TRBV28 and TRBJ1-2; a possible D gene is TRBD1 (6 bases). The CDR3 runs 13 residues. The germline V and J ends were trimmed by 9 bases and 8 bases, with 19 bases remaining between them. Germline values: CDR1 MDHEN, CDR2 SYDVKM. CDR3 sequence (DNA): TGTGCCAGTCACATAACGGGGGGCTTGGGCTACACCTTC. Protein sequence: CASHITGGLGYTF.

This sequence joins TRBV28 and TRBJ1-1; 9 bases agree with TRBD1. CDR1 is MDHEN, CDR2 SYDVKM, per germline. The CDR3 totals 14 residues. J gave up 6 bases and V 5 bases, and 7 bases lay outside the gene matches. Here the CDR3 DNA reads TGTGCCAGCAGTCTTCCACAGGGGGCCTCTGAAGCTTTCTTT. Its translation is CASSLPQGASEAFF.

V gene TRBV13 combines with J gene TRBJ1-4, with 8 bases fitting TRBD1. The CDR3 has 12 residues. Unmatched junction bases numbered 1, after V lost 5 bases and J lost 8 bases. Germline V gene lookup returns CDR1 PRHDT and CDR2 FYEKMQ (reference sequence). The DNA for the CDR3 is TGTGCCAGCAGCCGGACAGGGGAAAAACTGTTTTTT. This codes for CASSRTGEKLFF.

The sample holds one count of this clone. J is TRBJ2-7 and V is TRBV11-2; 8 bases align to TRBD1. CDR3 length: 19 amino acids. The junction had 16 bases not matched to a gene; V was cut back by 1 base and J by 2 bases. The germline V gene has CDR1 SGHAT and CDR2 FQNNGV. The CDR3 nucleotides read TGTGCCAGCAGCTTAGGAACAGGACAGGGATTAACTGGGGCCTACGAGCAGTACTTC. Protein: CASSLGTGQGLTGAYEQYF. The whole variable domain, remainder taken from reference TRBV11-2 and TRBJ2-7, is EAGVAQSPRYKIIEKRQSVAFWCNPISGHATLYWYQQILGQGPKLLIQFQNNGVVDDSQLPKDRFSAERLKGVDSTLKIQPAKLEDSAVYLCASSLGTGQGLTGAYEQYFGPGTRLTVT.